The entry that follows covers one T cell receptor beta chain sequence. Antigen specificity is unknown. The sample comes from a study of Ad26.COV2.S vaccination and SARS-CoV-2 variants. Regarding the study as a whole: Measurement of non-spike TCR breadth gave similar results in vaccine and placebo recipients.

The CDR3 totals 17 residues. Germline loops: CDR1 MNHNS, CDR2 SASEGT. The V and J ends lost 4 bases and 0 bases respectively, with 13 bases between them. Stated treatment: 19 received Ad26.COV2.S at low or high dose, single or two shots; several received placebo; per-sample allocation not given. At day 63 after the first vaccine or placebo injection, samples were drawn. Generated by immunoSEQ multiplex PCR, the TCRdb table keeps only in-frame clones and is missing some. Of a few hundred thousand clones in the sample, about 88% are singletons; the top ten hold 1.5% to 2%. The input for sequencing was peripheral blood, taken in a trial of Ad26.COV2.S vaccine versus placebo. The clonotype originates from a person between 18 and 59 years old who received the Ad26.COV2.S COVID-19 vaccine or a placebo. This chain connects TRBV6-1 to TRBJ2-6; D uncertain. CDR3 DNA sequence: TGTGCCAGCAGTGGGCGCATCGGCTTCTCTGGGGCCAACGTCCTGACTTTC. It translates to CASSGRIGFSGANVLTF.